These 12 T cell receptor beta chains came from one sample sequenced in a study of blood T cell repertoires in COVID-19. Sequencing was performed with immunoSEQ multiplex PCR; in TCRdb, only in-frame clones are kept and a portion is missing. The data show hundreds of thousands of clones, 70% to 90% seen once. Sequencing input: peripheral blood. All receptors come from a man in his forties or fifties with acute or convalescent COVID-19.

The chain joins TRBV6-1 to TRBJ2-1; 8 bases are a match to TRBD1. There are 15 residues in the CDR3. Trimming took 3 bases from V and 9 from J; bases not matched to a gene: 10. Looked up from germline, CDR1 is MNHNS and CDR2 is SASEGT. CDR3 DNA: TGTGCCAGCAGTGAGCTTCGGGACAGGCGGAGTGAGCAGTTCTTC. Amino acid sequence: CASSELRDRRSEQFF.

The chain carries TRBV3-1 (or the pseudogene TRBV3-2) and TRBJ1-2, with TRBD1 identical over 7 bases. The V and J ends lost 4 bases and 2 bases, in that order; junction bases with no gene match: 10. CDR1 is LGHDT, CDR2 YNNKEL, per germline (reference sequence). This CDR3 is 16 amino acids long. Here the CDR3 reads CASSLSGTARNYGYTF. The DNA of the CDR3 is TGTGCCAGCAGCCTTTCCGGGACAGCTCGCAACTATGGCTACACCTTC.

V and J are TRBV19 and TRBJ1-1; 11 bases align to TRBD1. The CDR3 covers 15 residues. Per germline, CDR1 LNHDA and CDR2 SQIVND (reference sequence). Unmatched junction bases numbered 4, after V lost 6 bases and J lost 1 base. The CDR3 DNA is TGTGCCAGTAGGGACAGGGGGCTGGGGAACACTGAAGCTTTCTTT. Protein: CASRDRGLGNTEAFF.

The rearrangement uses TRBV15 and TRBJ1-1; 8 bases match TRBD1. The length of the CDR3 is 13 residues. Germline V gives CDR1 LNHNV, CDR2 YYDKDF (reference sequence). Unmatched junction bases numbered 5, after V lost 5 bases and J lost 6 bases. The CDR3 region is CATSGQGYPEAFF. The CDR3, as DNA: TGTGCCACCAGCGGACAGGGATATCCTGAAGCTTTCTTT.

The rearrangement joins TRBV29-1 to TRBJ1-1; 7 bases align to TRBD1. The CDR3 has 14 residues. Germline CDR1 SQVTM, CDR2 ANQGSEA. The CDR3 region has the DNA TGCAGTACCATCAGGGGGGCTTGGGAGGATGAAGCTTTCTTT. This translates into CSTIRGAWEDEAFF. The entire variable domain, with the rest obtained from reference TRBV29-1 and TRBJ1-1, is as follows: SAVISQKPSRDICQRGTSLTIQCQVDSQVTMMFWYRQQPGQSLTLIATANQGSEATYESGFVIDKFPISRPNLTFSTLTVSNMSPEDSSIYLCSTIRGAWEDEAFFGQGTRLTVV.

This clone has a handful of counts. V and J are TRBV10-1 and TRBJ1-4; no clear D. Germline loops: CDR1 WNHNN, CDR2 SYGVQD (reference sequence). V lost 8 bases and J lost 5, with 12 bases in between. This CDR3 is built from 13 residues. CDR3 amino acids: CASGARLNEKLFF. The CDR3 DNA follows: TGCGCCAGCGGAGCACGGTTGAATGAAAAACTGTTTTTT.

In nucleotides, the CDR3 is TGTGCCAGCAGCCCTGACAGGGGGTTCTACGAGCAGTACTTC. It encodes CASSPDRGFYEQYF. The genes are TRBV6-6 and TRBJ2-7; TRBD1 matches at 9 bases. Germline V gene data show CDR1 as MNHNY and CDR2 as SVGAGI (reference sequence). The CDR3 runs 14 residues. Trimming removed 6 bases from V and 3 bases from J; junction bases left unmatched: 6.

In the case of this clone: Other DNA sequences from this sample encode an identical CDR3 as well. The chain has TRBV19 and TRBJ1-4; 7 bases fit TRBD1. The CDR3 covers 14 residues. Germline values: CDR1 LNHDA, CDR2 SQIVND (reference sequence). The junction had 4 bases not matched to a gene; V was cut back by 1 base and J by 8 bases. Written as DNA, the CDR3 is TGTGCCAGTAGTATAGGGGACAGACCGGAAAAACTGTTTTTT. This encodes CASSIGDRPEKLFF.

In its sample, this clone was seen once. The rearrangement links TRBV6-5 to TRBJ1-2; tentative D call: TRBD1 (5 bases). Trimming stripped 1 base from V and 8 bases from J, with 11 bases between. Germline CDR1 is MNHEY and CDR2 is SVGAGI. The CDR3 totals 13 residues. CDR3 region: CASSYFGGGGYTF. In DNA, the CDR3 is TGTGCCAGCAGTTACTTCGGGGGAGGCGGCTACACCTTC.

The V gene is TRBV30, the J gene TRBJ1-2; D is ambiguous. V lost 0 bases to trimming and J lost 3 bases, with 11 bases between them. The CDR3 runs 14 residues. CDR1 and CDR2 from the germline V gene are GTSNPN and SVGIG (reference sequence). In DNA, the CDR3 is TGTGCCTGGAGTGTATTCCGAGGGTACTATGGCTACACCTTC. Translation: CAWSVFRGYYGYTF.

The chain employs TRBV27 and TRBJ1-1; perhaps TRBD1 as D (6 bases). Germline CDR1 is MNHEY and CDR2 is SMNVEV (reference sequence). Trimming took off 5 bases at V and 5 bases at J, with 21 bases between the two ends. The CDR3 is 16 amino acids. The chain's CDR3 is CASSPLDGTWGTEAFF. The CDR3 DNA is TGTGCCAGCAGTCCTCTGGACGGGACATGGGGGACTGAAGCTTTCTTT.

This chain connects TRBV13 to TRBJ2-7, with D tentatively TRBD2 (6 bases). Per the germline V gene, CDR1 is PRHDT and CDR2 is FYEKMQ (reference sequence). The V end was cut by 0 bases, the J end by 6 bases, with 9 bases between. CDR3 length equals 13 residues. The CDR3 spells CASSLGAGTEQYF. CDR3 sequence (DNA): TGTGCCAGCAGCTTAGGTGCGGGAACCGAGCAGTACTTC.